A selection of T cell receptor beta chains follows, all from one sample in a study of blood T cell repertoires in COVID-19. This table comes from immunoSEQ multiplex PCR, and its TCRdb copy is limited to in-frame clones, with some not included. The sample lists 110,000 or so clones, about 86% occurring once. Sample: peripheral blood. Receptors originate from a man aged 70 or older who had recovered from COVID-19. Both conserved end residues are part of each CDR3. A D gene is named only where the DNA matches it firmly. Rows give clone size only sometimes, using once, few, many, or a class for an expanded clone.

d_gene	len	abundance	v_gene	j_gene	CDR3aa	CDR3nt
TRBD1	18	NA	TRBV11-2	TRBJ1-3	CASSLWGDSSFSGNTIYF	TGTGCCAGCAGCCTGTGGGGGGACAGCTCTTTCTCTGGAAACACCATATATTTT
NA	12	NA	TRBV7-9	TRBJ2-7	CASSPSFYEQYF	TGTGCCAGCAGCCCTTCCTTTTACGAGCAGTACTTC
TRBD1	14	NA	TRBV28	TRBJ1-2	CASSSGTGGRGYTF	TGTGCCAGCAGTTCCGGGACAGGGGGCCGTGGCTACACCTTC
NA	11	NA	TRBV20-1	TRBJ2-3	CSARDYFPQYF	TGCAGTGCTAGAGACTACTTTCCGCAGTATTTT
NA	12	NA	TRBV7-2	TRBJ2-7	CASSWDSYEQYF	TGTGCCAGCAGCTGGGACTCATACGAGCAGTACTTC
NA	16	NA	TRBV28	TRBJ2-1	CASSLYEGLSYNEQFF	TGTGCCAGCAGTTTATACGAGGGACTCTCCTACAATGAGCAGTTCTTC
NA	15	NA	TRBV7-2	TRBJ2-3	CASSLEFADTDTQYF	TGTGCCAGCAGCTTAGAGTTTGCGGACACAGATACGCAGTATTTT
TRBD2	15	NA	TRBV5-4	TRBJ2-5	CASSLTSGAQETQYF	TGTGCCAGCAGCTTGACTAGCGGAGCTCAAGAGACCCAGTACTTC
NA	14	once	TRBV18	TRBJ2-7	CASSPSGDSYEQYF	TGTGCCAGCTCACCGTCGGGAGATTCCTACGAGCAGTACTTC
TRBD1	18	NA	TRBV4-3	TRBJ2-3	CASSQDLVGQGAGDTQYF	TGCGCCAGCAGCCAAGATCTAGTGGGCCAGGGGGCAGGAGATACGCAGTATTTT
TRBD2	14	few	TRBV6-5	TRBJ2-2	CASMLAGNTGELFF	TGTGCCAGCATGTTAGCGGGGAACACCGGGGAGCTGTTTTTT
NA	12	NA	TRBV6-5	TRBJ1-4	CASSGGTEKLFF	TGTGCCAGCTCGGGAGGAACCGAAAAACTGTTTTTT
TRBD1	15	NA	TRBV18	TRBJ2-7	CASSPGTGDSYEQYF	TGTGCCAGCTCACCTGGGACAGGGGATTCCTACGAGCAGTACTTC
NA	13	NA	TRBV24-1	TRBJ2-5	CATSDPGQETQYF	TGTGCCACCAGTGATCCCGGTCAAGAGACCCAGTACTTC
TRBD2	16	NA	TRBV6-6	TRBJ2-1	CASSYEVAGGGGEQFF	TGTGCCAGCAGTTACGAAGTAGCGGGGGGCGGAGGCGAGCAGTTCTTC
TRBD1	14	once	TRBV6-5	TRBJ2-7	CASLSQGARYEQYF	TGTGCCAGCCTCTCTCAGGGGGCTAGGTACGAGCAGTACTTC
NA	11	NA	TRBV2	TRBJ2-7	CASTPSYEQYF	TGTGCCAGCACTCCCTCCTACGAGCAGTACTTC
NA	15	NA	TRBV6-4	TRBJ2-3	CASSGAGTYTDTQYF	TGTGCCAGCAGTGGGGCGGGGACTTACACAGATACGCAGTATTTT
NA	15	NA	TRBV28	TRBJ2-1	CASILGPSSYNEQFF	TGTGCCAGCATCCTCGGCCCTAGCTCCTACAATGAGCAGTTCTTC
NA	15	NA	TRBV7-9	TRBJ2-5	CASSPMGGRGETQYF	TGTGCCAGCAGCCCCATGGGGGGTCGAGGGGAGACCCAGTACTTC
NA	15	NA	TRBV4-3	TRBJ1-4	CASSQDTGSNEKLFF	TGCGCCAGCAGCCAAGATACAGGGTCTAATGAAAAACTGTTTTTT
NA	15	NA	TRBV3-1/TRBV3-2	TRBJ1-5	CASSQDWRGNQPQHF	TGTGCCAGCAGCCAAGACTGGCGGGGGAATCAGCCCCAGCATTTT
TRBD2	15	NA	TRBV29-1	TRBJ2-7	CSVEVVERGGGEQYF	TGCAGCGTTGAAGTCGTGGAGCGGGGGGGCGGCGAGCAGTACTTC
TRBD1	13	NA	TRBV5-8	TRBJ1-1	CASSPDRAPEAFF	TGTGCCAGCAGTCCGGACAGGGCCCCTGAGGCTTTCTTT
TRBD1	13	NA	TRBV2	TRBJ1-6	CASHRQGNSPLHF	TGTGCCAGCCATCGACAGGGGAATTCACCCCTCCACTTT
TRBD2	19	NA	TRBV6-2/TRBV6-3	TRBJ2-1	CASSFFPGTSGRVYNEQFF	TGTGCCAGCAGTTTTTTTCCCGGGACTAGCGGGAGGGTTTACAATGAGCAGTTCTTC
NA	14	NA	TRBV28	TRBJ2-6	CASISLPGANVLTF	TGTGCCAGCATCTCCCTCCCTGGGGCCAACGTCCTGACTTTC
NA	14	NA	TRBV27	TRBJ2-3	CASSLLTRPDTQYF	TGTGCCAGCAGTTTACTTACCAGGCCAGATACGCAGTATTTT
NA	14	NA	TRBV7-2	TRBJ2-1	CASSPDTGYNEQFF	TGTGCCAGCAGCCCCGATACAGGATACAATGAGCAGTTCTTC
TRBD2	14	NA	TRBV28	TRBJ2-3	CASSLTSGRYTQYF	TGTGCCAGCAGTTTAACTAGCGGGAGGTATACGCAGTATTTT
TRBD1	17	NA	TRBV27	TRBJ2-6	CARVRRTGVPGANVLTF	TGTGCCAGGGTACGAAGGACAGGGGTTCCTGGGGCCAACGTCCTGACTTTC
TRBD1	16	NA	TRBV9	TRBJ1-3	CASSERDRASGNTIYF	TGTGCCAGCAGCGAAAGGGACAGGGCCTCTGGAAACACCATATATTTT
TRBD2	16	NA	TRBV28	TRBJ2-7	CASSLERLAGIYEQYF	TGTGCCAGCAGTTTAGAGAGACTAGCGGGGATCTACGAGCAGTACTTC
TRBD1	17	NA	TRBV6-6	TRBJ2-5	CASSPIWGQGSQETQYF	TGTGCCAGCAGTCCGATTTGGGGACAGGGCTCCCAAGAGACCCAGTACTTC
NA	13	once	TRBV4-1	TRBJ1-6	CASRGGGESPLHF	TGCGCCAGCAGAGGGGGGGGAGAATCACCCCTCCACTTT
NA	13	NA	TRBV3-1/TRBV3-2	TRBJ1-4	CASSRPTNEKLFF	TGTGCCAGCAGTCGTCCAACTAATGAAAAACTGTTTTTT
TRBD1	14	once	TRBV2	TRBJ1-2	CASSLRDREGGYTF	TGTGCCAGCAGTCTCCGGGACAGGGAAGGTGGCTACACCTTC
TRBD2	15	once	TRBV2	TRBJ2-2	CASTGLAGVGGELFF	TGTGCCAGCACAGGACTAGCGGGAGTTGGCGGGGAGCTGTTTTTT
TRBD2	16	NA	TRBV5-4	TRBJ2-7	CASSEGLAGALYEQYF	TGTGCCAGCAGCGAGGGACTAGCGGGCGCCCTCTACGAGCAGTACTTC
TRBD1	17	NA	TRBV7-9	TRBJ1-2	CASSSSRTGTTEGGYTF	TGTGCCAGCAGCTCGTCCCGGACAGGGACGACGGAGGGTGGCTACACCTTC
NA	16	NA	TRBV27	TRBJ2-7	CASTSLRSYTSYEQYF	TGTGCCAGCACCAGTTTGCGGAGTTATACCTCCTACGAGCAGTACTTC
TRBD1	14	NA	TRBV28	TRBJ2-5	CASRGQVDWETQYF	TGTGCCAGCAGGGGACAGGTGGATTGGGAGACCCAGTACTTC
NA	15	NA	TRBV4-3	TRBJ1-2	CASSQDRTGWDGYTF	TGCGCCAGCAGCCAAGACCGCACAGGGTGGGATGGCTACACCTTC
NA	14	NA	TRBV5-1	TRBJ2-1	CASSLWGPGNEQFF	TGCGCCAGCAGCTTGTGGGGGCCGGGGAATGAGCAGTTCTTC
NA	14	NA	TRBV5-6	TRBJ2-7	CASSLSGYTYEQYF	TGTGCCAGCAGCTTGTCAGGTTATACCTACGAGCAGTACTTC
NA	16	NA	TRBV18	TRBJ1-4	CASSPLAQVPNEKLFF	TGTGCCAGCTCACCACTCGCCCAGGTTCCTAATGAAAAACTGTTTTTT
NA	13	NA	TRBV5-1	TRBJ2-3	CASSEPSKDTQYF	TGCGCCAGCAGCGAGCCTTCGAAAGATACGCAGTATTTT
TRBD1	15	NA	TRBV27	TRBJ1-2	CASSEKTGYTYGYTF	TGTGCCAGCAGTGAAAAGACAGGGTATACCTATGGCTACACCTTC
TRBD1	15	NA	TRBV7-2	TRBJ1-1	CASSFGTATVSEAFF	TGTGCCAGCAGCTTCGGGACAGCCACCGTCTCTGAAGCTTTCTTT
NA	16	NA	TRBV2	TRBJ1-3	CASRQLAGSAGNTIYF	TGTGCCAGCAGACAATTGGCAGGCTCAGCTGGAAACACCATATATTTT
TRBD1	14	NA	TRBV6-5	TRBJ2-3	CASVRDRSTDTQYF	TGTGCCAGCGTCCGGGACAGGAGCACAGATACGCAGTATTTT
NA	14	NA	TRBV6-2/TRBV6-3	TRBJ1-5	CASSNRDSNQPQHF	TGTGCCAGCAGCAACAGGGATAGCAATCAGCCCCAGCATTTT
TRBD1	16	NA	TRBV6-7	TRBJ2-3	CASSPRTGANTDTQYF	TGTGCCAGCAGCCCCCGGACAGGGGCGAACACAGATACGCAGTATTTT
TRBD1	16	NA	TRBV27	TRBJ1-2	CASSLGPGQGVYGYTF	TGTGCCAGCAGTTTAGGTCCAGGACAGGGCGTTTATGGCTACACCTTC
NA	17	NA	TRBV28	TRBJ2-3	CASSSVLGSFEGDTQYF	TGTGCCAGCAGCTCCGTTTTGGGCTCCTTTGAGGGAGATACGCAGTATTTT
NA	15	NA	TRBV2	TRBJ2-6	CASQTGPSGANVLTF	TGTGCCAGCCAGACAGGACCCTCTGGGGCCAACGTCCTGACTTTC
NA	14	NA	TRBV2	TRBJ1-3	CASSAVSAGNTIYF	TGTGCCAGCAGTGCGGTGAGCGCTGGAAACACCATATATTTT
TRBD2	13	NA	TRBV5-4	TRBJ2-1	CASSLETSGEQFF	TGTGCCAGCAGCTTGGAGACTAGCGGGGAGCAGTTCTTC
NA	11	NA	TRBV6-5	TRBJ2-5	CASSYGGTQYF	TGTGCCAGCAGTTACGGAGGGACCCAGTACTTC
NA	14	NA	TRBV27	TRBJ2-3	CATISLGLTDTQYF	TGTGCCACCATCTCCCTAGGCCTCACAGATACGCAGTATTTT